This T cell receptor beta chain derives from a study of OX40 agonist ivuxolimab in advanced cancers. Study overall: Under the entry rules, prior anti-PD-1, anti-PD-L1 or anti-CTLA-4 therapy was allowed, and 35% to 40% had some. Broader study findings: Dosing at 0.1 to 3.0 mg/kg was accompanied by clonal expansion of CD4+ and CD8+ blood T cells by week 6. Also showing low normalized T-cell clonal expansion were some of the nonresponders.

The CDR3 consists of 15 residues. Germline V gene data show CDR1 as MGHRA and CDR2 as YSYEKL. Trimming took off 4 bases at V and 5 bases at J, with 18 bases between the two ends. The method was immunoSEQ multiplex PCR; TCRdb's version includes in-frame clones alone and lacks a portion of them. The sample holds 20,000 to 30,000 clones, nearly 85% seen once. This clone was detected only once. The antigen is undetermined. Autoimmune disease history or systemic immunosuppression led to patient exclusion. The clonotype comes from an adult with an advanced solid tumor such as melanoma, head and neck, liver or kidney cancer. Sequenced material: CD4+ or CD8+ T cells sorted from blood, taken in a trial of the OX40 agonist ivuxolimab. The chain employs TRBV4-1 and TRBJ2-7; possibly TRBD1 for D (6 bases). CDR3 sequence: CASSRRPDSGDEQYF. CDR3 in DNA: TGCGCCAGCAGCCGACGACCGGACAGTGGGGACGAGCAGTACTTC.